These 32 T cell receptor beta chains came from one sample sequenced in a study of graft-versus-host responses after intestinal transplantation. Sequenced by immunoSEQ multiplex PCR; TCRdb stores in-frame clones only, minus some. This sample has tens of thousands of clones, with about 93% found just once. Their specific antigens are unknown. Sequenced material: unstimulated CD8+ T cells sorted from spleen or lymph node cells, taken before intestinal transplant. Receptor source: a human donor who received an intestinal transplant.

The V call is TRBV4-1, the J call TRBJ2-7; D is tentatively TRBD1 or TRBD2 (5 bases each). The germline gives CDR1 MGHRA, CDR2 YSYEKL. V gave up 2 bases and J gave up 3 bases, with 11 bases separating them. The CDR3 loop spans 14 amino acids. DNA for the CDR3: TGCGCCAGCAGCCAATGGGACGGTAGCTACGAGCAGTACTTC. Translated, it gives CASSQWDGSYEQYF.

The chain is built from TRBV4-2 and TRBJ2-1; D remains ambiguous. V gave up 0 bases and J gave up 7 bases, with 7 bases separating them. Germline V CDR1 and CDR2: LGHNA, YNFKEQ. The CDR3 covers 13 residues. CDR3 DNA: TGTGCCAGCAGCCAAGACTATGGGAATGAGCAGTTCTTC. The encoded protein is CASSQDYGNEQFF.

CDR3 loop: CASSYQTPGAHTEAFF. CDR3 bases: TGTGCCAGCAGTTACCAGACCCCAGGGGCGCACACTGAAGCTTTCTTT. The rearrangement links TRBV6-5 to TRBJ1-1; D perhaps matches TRBD1 (6 bases). V lost 2 bases, J lost 3 bases, and 16 bases lay in between. Germline lookup yields CDR1 MNHEY and CDR2 SVGAGI. CDR3 length: 16 residues.

V is TRBV10-2 and J is TRBJ2-2; D not certain. CDR1 WSHSY and CDR2 SAAADI come from the germline V gene. V lost 8 bases to trimming and J lost 5 bases, with 9 bases between them. The CDR3 is 12 residues long. The CDR3 nucleotides read TGCGCCAGCGGGAAGAGGACCGGGGAGCTGTTTTTT. Its translation is CASGKRTGELFF.

The chain carries TRBV18 and TRBJ2-1, with TRBD2 identical over 9 bases. The trim removed 5 bases at V and 7 bases at J, leaving 15 bases unmatched. This CDR3 comprises 17 residues. Germline values: CDR1 KGHSH, CDR2 LQKENI. CDR3 protein: CASSYYAGGGSGNEQFF. In DNA, the CDR3 is TGTGCCAGCTCATATTATGCGGGAGGGGGATCCGGGAATGAGCAGTTCTTC.

The chain carries TRBV4-1 and TRBJ2-5; a weak D match, TRBD1 (5 bases). In germline, CDR1 is MGHRA, CDR2 YSYEKL. The CDR3 length is 14 residues. Trimming pared 4 bases from V and 5 bases from J, leaving 14 bases between. For the CDR3, the DNA is TGCGCCAGCAGCCCAATGGACCAGGGTGAGACCCAGTACTTC. Translated, it gives CASSPMDQGETQYF.

The V and J genes are TRBV28 and TRBJ1-1; D perhaps matches TRBD1 (5 bases). CDR3 length: 14 residues. Germline loops: CDR1 MDHEN, CDR2 SYDVKM. V lost 3 bases to trimming and J lost 1 base, with 9 bases between them. CDR3 coding DNA: TGTGCCAGCAGTTTTTTCGGGGGGAACACTGAAGCTTTCTTT. Its translation: CASSFFGGNTEAFF.

The chain joins TRBV13 to TRBJ2-3; TRBD2 matches at 9 bases. Germline CDR1 is PRHDT and CDR2 is FYEKMQ (reference sequence). The CDR3 is made up of 14 amino acids. V gave up 8 bases and J gave up 6 bases; unmatched junction bases: 9. Here the CDR3 reads CASSGGGAGDTQYF. The CDR3 nucleotides are TGTGCCAGCTCTGGCGGGGGGGCCGGGGATACGCAGTATTTT.

The rearrangement uses TRBV6-5 and TRBJ2-7; perhaps TRBD2 as D (5 bases). V lost 1 base, J lost 3 bases, and 7 bases lay in between. CDR1 and CDR2 from the germline V gene are MNHEY and SVGAGI. This CDR3 has 13 amino acids. The chain's CDR3 is CASSYFRGYEQYF. In nucleotides, the CDR3 is TGTGCCAGCAGTTACTTCCGGGGCTACGAGCAGTACTTC.

The gene calls are TRBV11-2 and TRBJ2-5; D not certain. The CDR3 loop spans 15 amino acids. CDR1 SGHAT and CDR2 FQNNGV come from the germline V gene. The V and J ends lost 1 base and 7 bases respectively, with 16 bases between them. The DNA of the CDR3 is TGTGCCAGCAGCTTAGGGACCGGCCATATGGTGACCCAGTACTTC. Protein product: CASSLGTGHMVTQYF.

This chain links TRBV9 with TRBJ2-2; perhaps TRBD2 as D (6 bases). The CDR3 runs to 16 residues. The V end lost 3 bases, the J end lost 6 bases, and 18 bases lay between the germline ends. The germline CDR1 and CDR2 sequences are SGDLS and YYNGEE. DNA for the CDR3: TGTGCCAGCAGCGCCCCTTATTCCGGGAGCCCCGGGGAGCTGTTTTTT. Its translation is CASSAPYSGSPGELFF.

A remark on this clone: An end of the junction does not agree with germline; a read error may underlie this. V is TRBV5-1 and J is TRBJ1-6, with D maybe TRBD1 (5 bases). The CDR3 consists of 14 residues. The V gene's germline CDR1 is SGHRS and CDR2 YFSETQ. The CDR3 nucleotides are TGTGCCAGCAGCTCCGGGACTTATAATTCACCCCTCCACTTT. Protein product: CASSSGTYNSPLHF.

The CDR3 protein is CAWRRPETQYF. In DNA form, the CDR3 reads TGTGCCTGGAGGCGGCCGGAGACCCAGTACTTC. The gene calls are TRBV30 and TRBJ2-5; D remains ambiguous. The CDR3 runs to 11 residues. V gave up 3 bases and J gave up 5 bases, with 7 bases separating them. Germline CDR1 and CDR2: GTSNPN and SVGIG (reference sequence).

This rearrangement joins TRBV7-3 to TRBJ2-5, with a weak D call TRBD2 (6 bases). This CDR3 region has 15 residues. Trimming pared 6 bases from V and 5 bases from J, leaving 19 bases between. In germline, CDR1 is SGHTA, CDR2 FQGTGA. As DNA, the CDR3 is TGTGCCAGCAGAGCGCGGGGCCCCGTGTGGGAGACCCAGTACTTC. Translating it yields CASRARGPVWETQYF.

The V call is TRBV5-5, the J call TRBJ2-7, with no clear D. The V gene's germline CDR1 is SGHKS and CDR2 YYEKEE (reference sequence). V dropped 1 base and J dropped 4 bases, with 15 bases sitting between them. The CDR3 has 15 residues. The chain's CDR3 is CASSLSLGSSYEQYF. The CDR3 bases are TGTGCCAGCAGCTTGAGTTTGGGGTCATCGTACGAGCAGTACTTC.

The V call is TRBV10-1, the J call TRBJ1-2; TRBD1 matches 9 bases. This CDR3 is 15 amino acids long. CDR1 and CDR2 from the germline V gene are WNHNN and SYGVQD (reference sequence). The junction had 10 bases not matched to a gene; V was cut back by 4 bases and J by 7 bases. The CDR3 DNA is TGCGCCAGCAGTGGCCTGGACAGGGGAGGGCCTGGCTACACCTTC. This sequence encodes CASSGLDRGGPGYTF.

The rearrangement links TRBV19 to TRBJ2-5, with D unresolved. The germline V gene has CDR1 LNHDA and CDR2 SQIVND (reference sequence). The CDR3 has 15 residues. Trimming stripped 2 bases from V and 2 bases from J, with 12 bases between. The CDR3 protein is CASSITPERQETQYF. In DNA, the CDR3 is TGTGCCAGTAGTATAACCCCCGAAAGACAAGAGACCCAGTACTTC.

This chain connects TRBV6-5 to TRBJ1-5; D gene unclear. Trimming removed 6 bases from V and 9 bases from J, with 15 bases in between. Germline V gene lookup returns CDR1 MNHEY and CDR2 SVGAGI. The CDR3 length is 13 residues. For the CDR3, the DNA is TGTGCCAGCAGCCCGAGCCGGGGTGCGCCCCAGCATTTT. Protein: CASSPSRGAPQHF.

This chain joins TRBV6-6 and TRBJ2-7; 7 bases are shared with TRBD2. The V gene's germline CDR1 is MNHNY and CDR2 SVGAGI (reference sequence). This CDR3 is 16 amino acids long. V dropped 2 bases and J dropped 6; count of bases not matched to a gene: 13. The CDR3 sequence is CASSYRLVGGPVEQYF. The CDR3 nucleotides are TGTGCCAGCAGTTACCGTCTTGTGGGAGGGCCGGTCGAGCAGTACTTC.

This clone showed up just a few times. This chain connects TRBV6-6 to TRBJ1-2; no definite D call. Deletions cut 0 bases from V and 8 bases from J, with 13 bases between. CDR3 length: 14 residues. Germline V gene lookup returns CDR1 MNHNY and CDR2 SVGAGI (reference sequence). The CDR3 loop reads CASSYSLYEEGYTF. The DNA for the CDR3 is TGTGCCAGCAGTTACTCTCTATATGAGGAAGGCTACACCTTC.

This chain links TRBV9 with TRBJ2-5; D may be TRBD1 (6 bases). The CDR3 is made up of 14 amino acids. The V end lost 0 bases, the J end lost 3 bases, and 9 bases lay between the germline ends. Germline CDR1 and CDR2: SGDLS and YYNGEE. CDR3 sequence reads: CASSVDRTEETQYF. Written as DNA, the CDR3 is TGTGCCAGCAGCGTAGACAGGACAGAAGAGACCCAGTACTTC.

The V gene is TRBV6-6, the J gene TRBJ1-5; a weak D match, TRBD1 (5 bases). Germline V CDR1 and CDR2: MNHNY, SVGAGI (reference sequence). V was trimmed by 0 bases and J by 7 bases, leaving 7 bases between them. The CDR3 extends over 13 amino acids. Here the CDR3 reads CASSYSGEQPQHF. In DNA, the CDR3 is TGTGCCAGCAGTTACTCAGGGGAACAGCCCCAGCATTTT.

The chain is built from TRBV19 and TRBJ1-4; possible D gene TRBD1, 5 bases. The germline gives CDR1 LNHDA, CDR2 SQIVND (reference sequence). V was shortened by 2 bases and J by 7 bases, with 8 bases between the two germline ends. The length of the CDR3 is 13 residues. DNA for the CDR3: TGTGCCAGTAGTATACAGGGTGTTGAAAAACTGTTTTTT. Residues: CASSIQGVEKLFF.

The chain links TRBV10-3 to TRBJ1-1, with 7 bases lining up with TRBD1. The V gene end was trimmed by 0 bases and the J gene end by 3 bases; junction bases not matched to a gene: 4. There are 15 residues in the CDR3. Germline assignment: CDR1 ENHRY and CDR2 SYGVKD. CDR3 sequence: CAISESRDSHTEAFF. DNA for the CDR3: TGTGCCATCAGTGAGTCGAGGGACAGCCACACTGAAGCTTTCTTT.

This sequence joins TRBV4-1 and TRBJ2-3, with D possibly TRBD1 on 5 matching bases. The germline V gene encodes CDR1 MGHRA and CDR2 YSYEKL. CDR3 size: 16 residues. V lost 4 bases and J 4 bases, leaving 18 bases between the germline ends. This chain's CDR3 is CASSPGATGVADTQYF. The DNA of the CDR3 is TGCGCCAGCAGCCCTGGGGCCACGGGTGTTGCAGATACGCAGTATTTT.

This chain joins TRBV12-5 and TRBJ2-1; 8 positions match TRBD1. V trimming: 6 bases; J trimming: 4 bases; junction bases outside the gene matches: 11. Germline-derived CDR1 and CDR2 are LGHNT and FRNRAP. This CDR3 contains 16 residues. Written as DNA, the CDR3 is TGTGCTAGTGGAACAGGACAGGGAAGAGTTTACAATGAGCAGTTCTTC. Protein sequence: CASGTGQGRVYNEQFF.

V is TRBV6-5 and J is TRBJ2-7; maybe TRBD2 (5 bases). Germline V CDR1 and CDR2: MNHEY, SVGAGI. The CDR3 runs 15 residues. V lost 0 bases and J 0 bases, leaving 9 bases between the germline ends. In DNA form, the CDR3 reads TGTGCCAGCAGTTACTCCGGGGAGAGCTCCTACGAGCAGTACTTC. Its translation is CASSYSGESSYEQYF.

V usage is TRBV27 and J usage is TRBJ1-5; 8 bases are shared with TRBD1. The CDR3 spans 15 residues. V shed 1 base and J 7 bases; nucleotides not matched to a gene: 6. Germline CDR1 is MNHEY and CDR2 is SMNVEV (reference sequence). This CDR3 reads CASSLFSGGRQPQHF. Here the CDR3 DNA reads TGTGCCAGCAGTTTATTTTCAGGGGGCAGGCAGCCCCAGCATTTT.

V gene TRBV2 combines with J gene TRBJ2-7; 10 positions match TRBD2. V trimming: 4 bases; J trimming: 3 bases; junction bases outside the gene matches: 6. The CDR3 has 15 residues. CDR1 and CDR2 from the germline V gene are SNHLY and FYNNEI. This CDR3 is CASSVLSGGGYEQYF. In DNA, the CDR3 is TGTGCCAGCAGTGTTTTGAGCGGGGGGGGCTACGAGCAGTACTTC.

The chain is built from TRBV6-1 and TRBJ1-5; possible D gene TRBD1, 5 bases. The germline V gene has CDR1 MNHNS and CDR2 SASEGT. The CDR3 consists of 14 residues. Trimming stripped 3 bases from V and 6 bases from J, with 12 bases between. DNA of the CDR3: TGTGCCAGCAGTGACCAGACAGAGGTTCAGCCCCAGCATTTT. Translation: CASSDQTEVQPQHF.

The chain is built from TRBV6-6 and TRBJ2-1; 8 bases are a match to TRBD1. This CDR3 comprises 13 residues. The V gene's germline CDR1 is MNHNY and CDR2 SVGAGI (reference sequence). Trimming removed 7 bases from V and 8 bases from J; junction bases left unmatched: 7. The DNA for the CDR3 is TGTGCCAGCACAGGGACAGGACTCCATGAGCAGTTCTTC. This translates into CASTGTGLHEQFF.

The V call is TRBV27, the J call TRBJ2-1, with TRBD2 identical over 11 bases. V gave up 5 bases and J gave up 9 bases; unmatched junction bases: 9. There are 15 residues in the CDR3. Germline assignment: CDR1 MNHEY and CDR2 SMNVEV (reference sequence). CDR3 in amino acids: CASSITKLAGVEQFF. CDR3 DNA sequence: TGTGCCAGCAGTATAACAAAACTAGCGGGAGTTGAGCAGTTCTTC.